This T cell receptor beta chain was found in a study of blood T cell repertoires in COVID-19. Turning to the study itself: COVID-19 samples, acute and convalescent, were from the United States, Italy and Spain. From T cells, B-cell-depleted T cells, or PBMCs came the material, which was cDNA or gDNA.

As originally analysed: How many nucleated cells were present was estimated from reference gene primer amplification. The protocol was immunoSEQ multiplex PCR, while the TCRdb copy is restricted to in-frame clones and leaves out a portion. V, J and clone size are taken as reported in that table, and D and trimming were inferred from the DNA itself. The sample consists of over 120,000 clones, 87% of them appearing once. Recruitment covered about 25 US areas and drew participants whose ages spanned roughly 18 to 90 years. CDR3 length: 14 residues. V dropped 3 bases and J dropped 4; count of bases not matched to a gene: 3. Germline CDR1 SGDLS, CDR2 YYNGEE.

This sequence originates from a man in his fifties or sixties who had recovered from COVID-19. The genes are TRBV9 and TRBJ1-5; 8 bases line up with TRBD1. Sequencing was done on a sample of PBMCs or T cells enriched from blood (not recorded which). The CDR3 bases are TGTGCCAGCAGCGCGGGACAGGAAAATCAGCCCCAGCATTTT. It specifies CASSAGQENQPQHF.